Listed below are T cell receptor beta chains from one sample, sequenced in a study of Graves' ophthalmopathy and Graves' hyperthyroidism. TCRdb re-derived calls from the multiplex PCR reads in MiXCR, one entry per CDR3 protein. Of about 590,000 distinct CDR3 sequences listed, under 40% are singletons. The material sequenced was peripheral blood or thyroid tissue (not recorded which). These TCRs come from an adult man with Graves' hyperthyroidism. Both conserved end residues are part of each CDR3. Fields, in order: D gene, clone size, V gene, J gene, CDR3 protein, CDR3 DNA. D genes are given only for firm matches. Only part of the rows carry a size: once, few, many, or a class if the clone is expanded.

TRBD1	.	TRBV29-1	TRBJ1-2	CSARLAGNTGTGVVRSYGYTF	TGCAGCGCGCGACTAGCGGGAAACACCGGGACAGGGGTAGTTCGTAGCTATGGCTACACCTTC
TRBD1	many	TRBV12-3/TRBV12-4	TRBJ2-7	CASSHPTTGPPYEQYF	TGTGCCAGCAGCCACCCTACGACAGGGCCTCCCTACGAGCAGTACTTC
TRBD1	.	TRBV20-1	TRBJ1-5	CSAKTGALSNQPQHF	TGCAGTGCTAAAACAGGGGCACTTAGCAATCAGCCCCAGCATTTT
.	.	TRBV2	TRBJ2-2	CASSWGTTGEPFF	TGTGCCAGCAGTTGGGGGACCACCGGGGAGCCGTTTTTT
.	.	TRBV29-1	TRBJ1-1	CSVEGGGTEAFF	TGCAGCGTTGAAGGCGGAGGGACTGAAGCTTTCTTT
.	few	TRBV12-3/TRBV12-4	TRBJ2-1	CASSLSRNEQFF	TGTGCCAGCAGTTTATCGAGGAATGAGCAGTTCTTC
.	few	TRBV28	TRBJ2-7	CASSRSDYHGTKYF	TGTGCCAGCAGCCGTTCCGACTACCACGGGACAAAGTACTTC
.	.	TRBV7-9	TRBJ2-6	CASSLGITGANVLTF	TGTGCCAGCAGCTTAGGGATCACAGGGGCCAACGTCCTGACTTTC
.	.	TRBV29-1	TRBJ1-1	CSVAPGSSAFF	TGCAGCGTTGCGCCGGGGTCCTCGGCTTTCTTT
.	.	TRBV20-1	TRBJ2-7	CSAAQAGPYEQYF	TGCAGTGCTGCCCAGGCGGGACCGTACGAGCAGTACTTC
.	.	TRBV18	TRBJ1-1	CASSPSAGLNTEAFF	TGTGCCAGCTCACCAAGCGCAGGGCTGAACACTGAAGCTTTCTTT
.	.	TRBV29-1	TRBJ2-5	CSVASSGLETQYF	TGCAGCGTTGCCTCGTCGGGCCTGGAGACCCAGTACTTC
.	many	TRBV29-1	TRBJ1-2	CSAAKPSSANYGYTF	TGCAGCGCAGCAAAGCCGTCGTCGGCTAACTATGGCTACACCTTC
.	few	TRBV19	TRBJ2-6	CASRRVRPLSGANVLTF	TGTGCCAGTAGGCGCGTAAGGCCCCTCTCTGGGGCCAACGTCCTGACTTTC
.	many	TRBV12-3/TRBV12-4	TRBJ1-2	CASSHRGGGSNYGYTF	TGTGCCAGCAGCCACCGTGGCGGTGGTTCTAACTATGGCTACACCTTC
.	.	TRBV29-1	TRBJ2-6	CSGWHAGSGANVLTF	TGTTCCGGTTGGCATGCGGGTTCTGGGGCCAACGTCCTGACTTTC
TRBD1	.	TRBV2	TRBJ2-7	CASRPGDRGLVDEQYF	TGTGCCAGCAGACCAGGCGACAGGGGGCTTGTCGACGAGCAGTACTTC
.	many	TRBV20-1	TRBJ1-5	CSARVITLPNQPQHF	TGCAGTGCTAGAGTCATAACTCTACCCAATCAGCCCCAGCATTTT
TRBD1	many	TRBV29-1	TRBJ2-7	CSVGQGADEQYF	TGCAGCGTTGGACAGGGGGCTGACGAGCAGTACTTC
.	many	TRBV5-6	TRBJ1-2	CASSLGGGPYGYTF	TGTGCCAGCAGCTTGGGGGGCGGGCCCTATGGCTACACCTTC
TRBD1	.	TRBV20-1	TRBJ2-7	CRSHRGYEQYF	TGCAGGTCCCACAGGGGCTACGAGCAGTACTTC
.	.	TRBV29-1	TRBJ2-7	CSVDRQNTGEQYF	TGCAGCGTTGACAGACAGAACACCGGGGAGCAGTACTTC
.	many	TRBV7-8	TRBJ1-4	CASSSARGHSNEKLFF	TGTGCCAGCAGCTCAGCGCGGGGGCATAGTAATGAAAAACTGTTTTTT
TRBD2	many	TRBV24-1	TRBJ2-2	CATSSKREGSNTGELFF	TGTGCCACCAGTTCTAAACGGGAGGGATCGAACACCGGGGAGCTGTTTTTT
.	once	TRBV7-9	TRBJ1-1	CASSLVKRKAFF	TGTGCCAGCAGCTTAGTAAAGCGAAAAGCTTTCTTT
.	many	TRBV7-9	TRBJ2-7	CASSRPNRSSYEQYF	TGTGCCAGCAGCCGTCCTAATCGGAGCTCCTACGAGCAGTACTTC
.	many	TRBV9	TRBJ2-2	CASSGPGPKNTGELFF	TGTGCCAGCAGCGGTCCGGGACCGAAGAACACCGGGGAGCTGTTTTTT
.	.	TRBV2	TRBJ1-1	CASTPPGSNTEAFF	TGTGCCAGCACCCCCCCAGGATCGAACACTGAAGCTTTCTTT
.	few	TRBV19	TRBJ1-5	CASSIVQGLDQPQHF	TGTGCCAGTAGTATAGTTCAGGGTTTGGATCAGCCCCAGCATTTT
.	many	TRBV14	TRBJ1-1	CASSQRSGSNTEAFF	TGTGCCAGCAGCCAACGGTCAGGTTCGAACACTGAAGCTTTCTTT
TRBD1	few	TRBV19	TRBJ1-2	CASSTPPGRGLYGYTF	TGTGCCAGTAGTACCCCCCCAGGGAGGGGGCTCTATGGCTACACCTTC
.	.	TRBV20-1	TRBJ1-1	CSARDSGPEVTFF	TGCAGTGCTAGAGACTCGGGTCCCGAGGTTACTTTCTTT
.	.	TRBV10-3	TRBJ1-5	CAISEKPQHF	TGTGCCATCAGTGAGAAGCCCCAGCATTTT
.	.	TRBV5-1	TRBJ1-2	CASSFSDSNYGYTF	TGCGCCAGCAGCTTCTCCGATTCTAACTATGGCTACACCTTC
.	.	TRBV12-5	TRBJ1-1	CASDSQGGTEAFF	TGTGCTAGTGACTCACAGGGAGGCACTGAAGCTTTCTTT
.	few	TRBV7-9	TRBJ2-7	CASSFFNRVDGYEQYF	TGTGCCAGCAGTTTTTTTAACAGGGTAGATGGTTACGAGCAGTACTTC
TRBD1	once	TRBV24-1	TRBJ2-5	CASSADTGTASETQYF	TGTGCCAGCAGTGCTGATACCGGGACAGCCTCGGAGACTCAGTACTTC
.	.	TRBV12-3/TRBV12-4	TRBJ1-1	CASSLDGGGLNTEASF	TGTGCCAGCAGCTTGGACGGTGGGGGCCTGAACACTGAAGCTTCCTTT
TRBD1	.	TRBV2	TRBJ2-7	CASSEGGGQGSYEQYF	TGTGCCAGCAGTGAAGGTGGGGGACAGGGAAGCTACGAGCAGTACTTC
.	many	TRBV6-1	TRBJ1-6	CASSDREGYNSPLHF	TGTGCCAGCAGTGATCGGGAGGGATATAATTCACCCCTCCACTTT
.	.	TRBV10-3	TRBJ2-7	CATVTSRYEQYF	TGTGCCACGGTTACATCCAGGTACGAGCAGTACTTC
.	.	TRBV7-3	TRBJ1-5	CASSLKAEHSNQPQHF	TGTGCCAGCAGCTTAAAGGCTGAACATAGCAATCAGCCCCAGCATTTT
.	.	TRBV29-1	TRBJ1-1	CSSAGARNTEAFF	TGCAGCTCGGCGGGGGCCCGGAACACTGAAGCTTTCTTT
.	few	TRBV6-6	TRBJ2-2	CASSYSIRIGELFF	TGTGCCAGCAGTTACTCGATACGTATCGGGGAGCTGTTTTTT
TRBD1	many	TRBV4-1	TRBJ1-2	CASADRAVISGYTF	TGCGCCAGCGCCGACAGGGCAGTAATCTCTGGCTACACCTTC
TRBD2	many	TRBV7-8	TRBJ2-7	CASSLDPTSGRSEQYF	TGTGCCAGCAGCTTAGACCCGACTAGCGGGAGATCCGAGCAGTACTTC
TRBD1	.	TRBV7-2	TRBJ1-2	CASSLITSRTGDGYTF	TGTGCCAGCAGCTTAATAACTAGCCGGACAGGGGACGGCTACACCTTC
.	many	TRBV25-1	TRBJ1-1	CASSEYMGVTEAFF	TGTGCCAGCAGTGAATATATGGGGGTCACTGAAGCTTTCTTT
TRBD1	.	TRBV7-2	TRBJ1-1	CASSASGTGGFDEAFF	TGTGCCAGCAGCGCTTCCGGGACAGGGGGATTCGACGAAGCTTTCTTT
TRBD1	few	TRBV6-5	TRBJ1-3	CASSYSNRGGNTIYF	TGTGCCAGCAGTTACTCGAACAGGGGTGGAAACACCATATATTTT
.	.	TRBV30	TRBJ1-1	CAWSVTEFEAFF	TGTGCCTGGAGTGTAACGGAATTCGAAGCTTTCTTT
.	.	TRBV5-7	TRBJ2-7	CASSLTPREERYEQYF	TGTGCCAGCAGCTTAACACCCAGGGAGGAGAGGTACGAGCAGTACTTC
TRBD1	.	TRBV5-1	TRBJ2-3	CASSFRTGRDTQYF	TGCGCCAGCAGCTTCCGGACAGGGCGGGATACGCAGTATTTT